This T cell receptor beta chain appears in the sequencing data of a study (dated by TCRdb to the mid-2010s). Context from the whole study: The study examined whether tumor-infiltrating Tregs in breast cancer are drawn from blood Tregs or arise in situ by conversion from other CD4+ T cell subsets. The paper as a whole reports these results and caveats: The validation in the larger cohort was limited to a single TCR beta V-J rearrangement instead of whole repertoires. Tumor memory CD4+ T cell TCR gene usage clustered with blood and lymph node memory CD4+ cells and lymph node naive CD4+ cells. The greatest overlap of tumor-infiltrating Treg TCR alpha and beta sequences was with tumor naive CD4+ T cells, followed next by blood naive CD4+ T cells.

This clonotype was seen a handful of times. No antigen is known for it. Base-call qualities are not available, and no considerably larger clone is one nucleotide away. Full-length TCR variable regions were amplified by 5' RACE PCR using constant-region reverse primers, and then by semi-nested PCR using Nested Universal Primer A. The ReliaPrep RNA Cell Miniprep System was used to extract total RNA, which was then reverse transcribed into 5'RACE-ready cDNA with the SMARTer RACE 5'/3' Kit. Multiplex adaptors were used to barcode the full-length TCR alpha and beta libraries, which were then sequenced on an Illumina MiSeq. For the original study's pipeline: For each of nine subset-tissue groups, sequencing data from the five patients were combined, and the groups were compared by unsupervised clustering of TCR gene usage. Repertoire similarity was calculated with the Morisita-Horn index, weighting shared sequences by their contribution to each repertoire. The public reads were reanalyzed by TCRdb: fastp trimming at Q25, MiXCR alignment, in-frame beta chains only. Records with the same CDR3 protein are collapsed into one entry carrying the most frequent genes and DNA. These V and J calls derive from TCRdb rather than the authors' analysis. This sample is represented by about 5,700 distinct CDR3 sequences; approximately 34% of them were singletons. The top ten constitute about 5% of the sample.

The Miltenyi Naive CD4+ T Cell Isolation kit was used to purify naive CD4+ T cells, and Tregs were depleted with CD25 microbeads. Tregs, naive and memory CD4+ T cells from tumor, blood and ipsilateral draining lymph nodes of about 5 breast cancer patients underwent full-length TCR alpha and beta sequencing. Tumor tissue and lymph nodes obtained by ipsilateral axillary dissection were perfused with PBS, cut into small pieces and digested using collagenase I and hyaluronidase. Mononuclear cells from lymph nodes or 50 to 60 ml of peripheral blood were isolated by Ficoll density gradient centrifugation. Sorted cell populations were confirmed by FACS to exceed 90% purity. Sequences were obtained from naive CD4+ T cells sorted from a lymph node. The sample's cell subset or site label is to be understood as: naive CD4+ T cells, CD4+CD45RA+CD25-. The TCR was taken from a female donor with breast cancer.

For the CDR3, the sequence is CASSWGTGNTEAFF. In nucleotides, the sequence is TGTGCCAGCAGCTGGGGGACAGGGAACACTGAAGCTTTCTTT. The chain is encoded by TRBV7-2 joined to TRBJ1-1; 8 central bases correspond to TRBD1. The CDR3, from cysteine to phenylalanine, totals 14 residues. Only the CDR3 region is kept as DNA, spanning 42 bases read in frame from base 1. The germline V end is reduced by 4 bases and the J end by 1 base; junction bases left unmatched: 2. The germline V gene yields SGHTA for CDR1 and FQGNSA for CDR2.